The source of this T cell receptor (beta chain) is a study of blood T cell repertoires in COVID-19. Study details: The origin of the acute and convalescent COVID-19 samples was the United States, Italy and Spain. T cells, B-cell-depleted T cells, or PBMCs supplied cDNA or gDNA.

Authors' methods: Reference gene primer amplification in the assay estimated nucleated cell counts. The protocol was immunoSEQ multiplex PCR, while the TCRdb copy is restricted to in-frame clones and leaves out a portion. The DNA was the basis for D and trimming; V, J and clone size are from that table. The sample has about 150,000 clones, over 80% seen once. This clone was seen a single time. The CDR3 sequence is 17 residues long. V lost 5 bases and J 2 bases, leaving 22 bases between the germline ends. Germline V lookup: CDR1 SGHTA, CDR2 FQGNSA. This chain connects TRBV7-2 to TRBJ2-7; a possible D gene is TRBD2 (9 bases). The TCR comes from a man aged 50 to 60 who had recovered from COVID-19. Sequencing input: peripheral blood. The CDR3 coding sequence is TGTGCCAGCAGCAGGGACAGGCTAGCGGGAAGACCCTACGAGCAGTACTTC. Its protein is CASSRDRLAGRPYEQYF.